These 18 T cell receptor beta chains were sequenced from one sample in a study of CD8+ T cells in alopecia areata. In each case, RNA was isolated and then reverse transcribed into cDNA as the sequencing template. Assay: immunoSEQ multiplex PCR; the TCRdb copy retains only in-frame clones and omits some. The repertoire yields more than 250,000 clones, none seen only once; the top ten contain 0.9% to 1.5%. Pooled cells of cutaneous lymph node origin were sorted on CD4, CD8alpha, NKG2D, NKG2ACE and other markers. The source material was CD4+ T cells sorted from a lymph node. These receptors originate from a C3H/HeJ mouse with alopecia areata. Strain MHC haplotype: H2-k.

This clone showed up just a few times. The gene names given are mouse names. The same CDR3 can be traced to other DNA sequences in this sample. Partial CDR3 DNA: TGTGCCAGCAGTCCGGGGACTGGGGGTAGTGCAGAA. Protein sequence: CASSPGTGGSAE. The CDR3 as a whole reads CASSPGTGGSAETLYF. The chain is built from TRBV13-3 and TRBJ2-3, with TRBD2 identical over 11 bases. The CDR3 is cut off 4 residues early in the read; its end comes from the germline J gene. J gave up 0 bases and V 4 bases, and 4 bases lay outside the gene matches. The CDR3 loop spans 16 amino acids. The V gene's germline CDR1 is NNHDY and CDR2 SYVADS.

Concerning this clone itself: The gene names given are mouse names. The missing CDR3 end, 4 residues past where the read stops, is filled in from the germline J gene. The chain joins TRBV31 to TRBJ2-2, with 7 nucleotides matching TRBD2. The V gene's germline CDR1 is GKSSPN and CDR2 SITVG. The length of the CDR3 is 16 residues. Losses at the gene ends were 0 bases for V and 1 base for J; bases not matched to a gene: 5. CDR3 region: CAWSLVGGGNTGQLYF. Partial CDR3 DNA: TGTGCCTGGAGTCTAGTGGGGGGTGGAAACACCGGG.

There are a few counts of this clone. The genes are named according to mouse. From the germline J gene comes the end of the CDR3, since the read stops 4 residues before it. The chain is built from TRBV13-1 and TRBJ2-7; 9 positions match TRBD2. This CDR3 has 16 amino acids. Germline V gives CDR1 NSHNY, CDR2 SYGAGN. After removal of 1 base from V and 0 bases from J, the junction contained 5 bases not matched to a gene. The CDR3: CASSDKLGGSSYEQYF. The sequenced CDR3 bases are TGTGCCAGCAGTGATAAGCTGGGGGGGAGCTCCTAT.

A remark on this clone: Germline and genes: mouse. Read coverage stops 4 residues before the CDR3 terminus; the germline J gene supplies the remainder. The chain is built from TRBV16 and TRBJ2-3; D may be TRBD1 (5 bases). The germline V gene has CDR1 SGHSA and CDR2 FRNQAP. The CDR3 extends over 16 amino acids. V lost 0 bases and J lost 0, with 10 bases in between. CDR3 bases read: TGTGCAAGCAGCTTAGAGCCAGGGAAGAGTGCAGAA. Its translation is CASSLEPGKSAE. The full CDR3 protein reads CASSLEPGKSAETLYF.

This clone was counted a few times. Gene names and germline refer to mouse. With the read ending 4 residues before the CDR3 end, the germline J gene is used to fill in that end. The rearrangement links TRBV19 to TRBJ2-7, with TRBD1 identical over 10 bases. Germline CDR1 FNHDT, CDR2 SITEND (reference sequence). This CDR3 spans 14 amino acids. The J segment lost 3 bases and the V segment lost 6 bases, leaving 6 bases of the junction unmatched. The CDR3: CASTRGTGDYEQYF. The part of the CDR3 DNA that was read is TGTGCCAGCACCCGAGGGACAGGGGACTAT.

For this clone: Gene names denote mouse genes. The read stops 4 residues short of the end of the CDR3; the missing end is completed from the germline J gene. This chain links TRBV4 with TRBJ2-3, with a weak D call TRBD1 (5 bases). Germline-derived CDR1 and CDR2 are LGHDT and YNNKQL (reference sequence). The length of the CDR3 is 14 residues. Trimming left V 4 bases short and J 0 bases short, with 8 bases between. The covered CDR3 bases are TGTGCCAGCAGCTTGACAGCTAGTGCAGAA. Amino acid sequence: CASSLTASAE. The whole CDR3 sequence reads CASSLTASAETLYF.

This clone has a handful of counts. The listed genes are named as in mouse. The CDR3 extends 4 residues past the end of the read, so its final part is completed from the germline J gene. The V and J genes are TRBV13-1 and TRBJ2-5; possibly TRBD2 for D (7 bases). CDR1 and CDR2 from the germline V gene are NSHNY and SYGAGN. The CDR3 length is 13 residues. The chain's CDR3 is CASSWGARDTQYF. CDR3 DNA, as far as it was read: TGTGCCAGCAGTTGGGGGGCGCGGGAC.

This clone was counted between two and nine times. Gene names and germline match the mouse. The CDR3 is cut off 3 residues early in the read; its end comes from the germline J gene. Other DNA sequences of this sample code for an identical CDR3. The rearrangement uses TRBV13-1 and TRBJ1-6; weak D call: TRBD1 (5 bases). TRBJ1-6 is designated an ORF whose function remains uncertain. The CDR3 has 14 residues. Trimming removed 0 bases at V and 4 bases at J, with 5 bases between. The germline V gene has CDR1 NSHNY and CDR2 SYGAGN. The CDR3 sequence: CASSDDRYNSPLYF. CDR3 DNA, as far as it was read: TGTGCCAGCAGTGATGACAGGTATAATTCGCCC.

This clone was found many times. Genes and germline come from the mouse. The read ends 4 residues before the CDR3 terminus; that terminus is restored from the germline J gene. The sample contains more than one DNA sequence encoding this CDR3. The chain links TRBV14 to TRBJ2-3; D remains ambiguous. V was trimmed by 2 bases and J by 1 base, leaving 8 bases between them. CDR1 and CDR2 from the germline V gene are SGHDT and FRDEAV. This CDR3 is built from 14 residues. The CDR3 bases that were read are TGTGCCAGCAGTTTAGAGGGTGGTGCAGAA. It specifies CASSLEGGAE. The whole CDR3 sequence reads CASSLEGGAETLYF. The variable domain in full, with the rest retrieved from reference TRBV14 and TRBJ2-3, is EAGVTQSPRYAVLQEGQAVSFWCDPISGHDTLYWYQQPRDQGPQLLVYFRDEAVIDNSQLPSDRFSAVRPKGTNSTLKIQSAKQGDTATYLCASSLEGGAETLYFGSGTRLTVL.

This clone occurred a few times. Genes and germline are mouse. The CDR3: CASSPDRGTYNSPLYF. The CDR3 bases that were read are TGTGCTAGCAGTCCAGACAGGGGGACCTATAATTCGCCC. J is TRBJ1-6 and V is TRBV29; 9 bases fit TRBD1. Sequencing ends 3 residues short of the CDR3 end; the germline J gene provides the rest. TRBJ1-6 is treated as an ORF (open reading frame) with a function not yet certain. The CDR3 loop spans 16 amino acids. From germline, CDR1 is MSHET and CDR2 SYDVDS. J lost 2 bases, V lost 5 bases, and 4 bases had no gene match.

In this sample, this clone turned up a few times. Genes and germline come from the mouse. The read halts 4 residues ahead of the CDR3 end, with the missing end drawn from the germline J gene. This same CDR3 is encoded by further DNA sequences in the sample. The chain is built from TRBV1 and TRBJ2-7, with 12 bases fitting TRBD2. Germline CDR1 and CDR2: NSQYPW and LRSPGD (reference sequence). This CDR3 has 15 amino acids. Unmatched junction bases numbered 2, after V lost 2 bases and J lost 3 bases. The chain's CDR3 is CTCSAKDWGGYEQYF. The sequenced CDR3 bases are TGCACCTGCAGTGCAAAGGACTGGGGGGGCTAT.

This clone turned up a few times. Each gene name is a mouse one. CDR3 in amino acids: CASSDTRGGYAEQFF. The CDR3 DNA, read in part, is TGTGCCAGCAGTGATACCAGGGGTGGCTATGCT. The chain links TRBV13-1 to TRBJ2-1, with D tentatively TRBD1 (6 bases). The read stops 4 residues short of the end of the CDR3; the missing end is completed from the germline J gene. This CDR3 contains 15 residues. V was clipped by 1 base and J by 3 bases, with 11 bases between them. CDR1 is NSHNY, CDR2 SYGAGN, per germline.

This clone occurred a few times. Genes and germline are mouse. The read ends 4 residues shy of where the CDR3 ends; the end is completed using the germline J gene. The chain is built from TRBV13-3 and TRBJ2-5; 10 bases line up with TRBD2. Unmatched junction bases numbered 5, after V lost 5 bases and J lost 2 bases. The CDR3 is 15 residues long. Germline V gives CDR1 NNHDY, CDR2 SYVADS. The covered CDR3 bases are TGTGCCAGCAGGACGCGACTGGGGGGCCAAGAC. Encoded protein: CASRTRLGGQD. The full CDR3 protein reads CASRTRLGGQDTQYF.

A note on this clone: Gene and germline names: mouse. The sequence runs out 4 residues before the end of the CDR3; the remainder is reconstructed from the germline J gene. The chain links TRBV13-1 to TRBJ1-2; 9 positions agree with TRBD1. The CDR3 is 14 amino acids. V was pared by 5 bases and J by 4 bases, with 6 bases of the junction left unmatched. Germline loops: CDR1 NSHNY, CDR2 SYGAGN. CDR3 amino acids: CASRAGTGSSDYTF. The CDR3 DNA, read in part, is TGTGCCAGCAGGGCCGGGACAGGGAGCTCC.

In its sample, this clone was seen a few times. Any gene name here is a mouse gene name. The read terminates 4 residues before the CDR3 end, so the remaining end is supplied by the germline J gene. The rearrangement joins TRBV13-3 to TRBJ2-4, with a weak D call TRBD1 (6 bases). The germline CDR1 and CDR2 sequences are NNHDY and SYVADS. The CDR3 consists of 16 residues. With 1 base removed from V and 0 bases from J, the gap between germline ends came to 12 bases. CDR3 in amino acids: CASSDSQGGSQNTLYF. The part of the CDR3 DNA that was read is TGTGCCAGCAGTGATTCACAGGGAGGTAGTCAAAAC.

This clone was seen repeatedly, ten times or more. Each gene name is a mouse one. The DNA ends 4 residues before the CDR3 does, and the rest of the CDR3 is filled in from the germline J gene. V usage is TRBV14 and J usage is TRBJ2-2, with a weak D call TRBD1 (5 bases). The germline gives CDR1 SGHDT, CDR2 FRDEAV. The CDR3 runs to 14 residues. The V and J ends lost 2 bases and 2 bases respectively, with 7 bases between them. CDR3 bases read: TGTGCCAGCAGTTTGGCAGGGAACACCGGG. Translation: CASSLAGNTG. The whole CDR3 is CASSLAGNTGQLYF.

This clone was seen a few times. The genes and germline here are from mouse. The read comes to an end 4 residues before the CDR3 does, leaving the germline J gene to fill in the end. This chain uses TRBV1 with TRBJ2-2; 9 positions match TRBD1. CDR3 size: 13 residues. Per the germline V gene, CDR1 is NSQYPW and CDR2 is LRSPGD (reference sequence). CDR3: CTCSGTGDGQLYF. The sequenced part of the CDR3 DNA is TGCACCTGCAGTGGGACAGGGGACGGG.

About this clone itself: Mouse gene names apply. From the germline J gene comes the end of the CDR3, since the read stops 3 residues before it. This chain links TRBV31 with TRBJ1-6; the D gene is possibly TRBD1 (6 bases). TRBJ1-6 falls under the ORF class, with uncertain function. The germline gives CDR1 GKSSPN, CDR2 SITVG. V lost 3 bases, J lost 9 bases, and 18 bases lay in between. The CDR3 spans 15 residues. This chain's CDR3 is CAWSTQQGGGSPLYF. CDR3 bases read: TGTGCCTGGAGCACACAACAGGGAGGAGGTTCGCCC.